The clone carrying this T cell receptor (beta chain) was detected a few times. Per germline, CDR1 SGHNT and CDR2 YENEEA. The CDR3 loop spans 16 amino acids. J lost 5 bases, V lost 5 bases, and 9 bases had no gene match. This record belongs to a study of T cell responses to AZD1222 COVID-19 vaccine. Whole-study context: Analyses pooled second doses at about 4 or about 12 weeks.

The protocol was immunoSEQ multiplex PCR, while the TCRdb copy is restricted to in-frame clones and leaves out a portion. This sample yields about 150,000 clones, of which 80% to 90% are seen a single time; 8% belongs to the top ten. This rearrangement joins TRBV11-3 to TRBJ2-2; 9 bases are a match to TRBD2. The sequence derives from an adult in good health. The sample in question was peripheral blood, obtained on day 0 of AZD1222 vaccination. The CDR3 region is CASSHRLAGKTGELFF. The CDR3 nucleotides read TGTGCCAGCAGCCACCGTCTAGCGGGAAAGACCGGGGAGCTGTTTTTT.